This TCR beta chain was captured in a study of shared clonotypes between healthy human individuals. CDR1 and CDR2 from the germline V gene are SGHTA and FQGNSA. This CDR3 contains 14 residues. V was trimmed by 5 bases and J by 5 bases, leaving 15 bases between them. As concerns this clone: What it binds is not known.

Unsorted PBMC DNA sequencing spanned ten immunoSEQ deep assay plates. Clones were read by immunoSEQ multiplex PCR, and TCRdb kept only the in-frame ones, dropping some. The data contain about 500,000 clones, around 77% of them singletons. Study conclusions and caveats: Enrolling few donors narrowed the genetic and exposure-history diversity that was represented.

The sequencing sample was made of PBMCs. The chain uses TRBV7-2 and TRBJ1-1; weak D call: TRBD1 (6 bases). The TCR was taken from a woman between 40 and 50 years old in good health. Some clones in this sample may be carry-over from other donors' samples. The CDR3 DNA reads as TGTGCCAGCAGCGAAGAAGCAGGGGATACTGAAGCTTTCTTT. Its translation: CASSEEAGDTEAFF.